The 14 T cell receptor beta chains in this list originate from one sample, sequenced in a study of CD8+ T cells in alopecia areata. As the sequencing template, cDNA was produced by extracting RNA and reverse transcribing it. The table came from immunoSEQ multiplex PCR; TCRdb's copy has only in-frame clones and leaves some out. The sample records about 110,000 clones, 58% being singletons. The sample taken for sequencing was NKG2D-low CD8+ T cells sorted from blood. Source of these receptors: a human donor with alopecia areata.

The chain joins TRBV12-5 to TRBJ2-1, with unresolved D. V was trimmed by 0 bases and J by 9 bases, leaving 6 bases between them. The CDR3 has 12 residues. Per the germline V gene, CDR1 is LGHNT and CDR2 is FRNRAP. As DNA, the CDR3 is TGTGCTAGTGGTTTGGTACTTGCTGAGCAGTTCTTC. It is translated as CASGLVLAEQFF.

This clone showed up just a few times. V usage is TRBV28 and J usage is TRBJ2-2; no clear D gene. The CDR3 length is 11 residues. V was cut by 7 bases and J by 15 bases, with 15 bases left in between. From germline, CDR1 is MDHEN and CDR2 SYDVKM. CDR3 sequence: CASMPPRALFF. CDR3 in DNA: TGTGCCAGCATGCCTCCAAGGGCGTTGTTTTTT.

This chain links TRBV29-1 with TRBJ2-1; D unresolved. The CDR3 length is 11 residues. With 4 bases removed from V and 5 bases from J, the gap between germline ends came to 6 bases. The germline gives CDR1 SQVTM, CDR2 ANQGSEA. The CDR3 loop reads CSVVGNNEQFF. DNA of the CDR3: TGCAGCGTTGTTGGAAACAATGAGCAGTTCTTC.

The chain employs TRBV11-2 and TRBJ2-7; D perhaps matches TRBD1 (5 bases). CDR3 length: 13 residues. The ends were cut back, 5 bases at V and 0 bases at J, with 8 bases in the middle. Germline CDR1 and CDR2: SGHAT and FQNNGV. The CDR3 spells CASSQGSSYEQYF. DNA of the CDR3: TGTGCCAGCAGCCAGGGTAGCTCCTACGAGCAGTACTTC.

V and J are TRBV2 and TRBJ2-7; TRBD1 agrees at 8 bases. J lost 3 bases, V lost 7 bases, and 5 bases had no gene match. The germline CDR1 and CDR2 sequences are SNHLY and FYNNEI. This CDR3 spans 13 amino acids. DNA for the CDR3: TGTGCCAGCATTCAGGGGGCCGACTACGAGCAGTACTTC. This sequence encodes CASIQGADYEQYF.

This clone came up a few times. The chain carries TRBV2 and TRBJ2-2, with D unclear. This CDR3 is built from 12 residues. V was trimmed by 8 bases and J by 2 bases, leaving 6 bases between them. Germline V gives CDR1 SNHLY, CDR2 FYNNEI. Here the CDR3 DNA reads TGTGCCAGCTTAGGCAACACCGGGGAGCTGTTTTTT. This translates into CASLGNTGELFF.

This clone showed up just a few times. The rearrangement links TRBV19 to TRBJ2-3, with TRBD1 as a possible D gene (5 bases). CDR3 length: 13 amino acids. The V end lost 0 bases, the J end lost 6 bases, and 7 bases lay between the germline ends. CDR1 is LNHDA and CDR2 is SQIVND in the germline V gene (reference sequence). CDR3 amino acids: CASSIDRADTQYF. CDR3 nucleotides: TGTGCCAGTAGTATAGACAGGGCCGATACGCAGTATTTT.

The V call is TRBV7-9, the J call TRBJ2-7; 13 positions match TRBD2. From germline, CDR1 is SEHNR and CDR2 FQNEAQ (reference sequence). The CDR3 has 14 amino acids. Trimming cost V 5 bases and J 6 bases; bases outside gene matches: 4. The CDR3 bases are TGTGCCAGCAGCCGGACTAGCGGGAGTGGCGAGCAGTACTTC. It translates to CASSRTSGSGEQYF.

The rearrangement uses TRBV7-9 and TRBJ2-4; D unresolved. CDR1 is SEHNR and CDR2 is FQNEAQ in the germline V gene (reference sequence). There are 14 residues in the CDR3. Trimming shortened V by 8 bases and J by 0 bases, and 11 bases separated the two germline ends. This CDR3 is CASQPPLAKNIQYF. CDR3 nucleotides: TGTGCCAGCCAGCCCCCCCTAGCCAAAAACATTCAGTACTTC.

V is TRBV27 and J is TRBJ1-2; a possible D gene is TRBD1 (6 bases). Per the germline V gene, CDR1 is MNHEY and CDR2 is SMNVEV (reference sequence). This CDR3 comprises 12 residues. Trimming shortened V by 6 bases and J by 4 bases, and 9 bases separated the two germline ends. Here the CDR3 DNA reads TGTGCCAGCAGAGGGACATTCTATGGCTACACCTTC. Translation: CASRGTFYGYTF.

The chain carries TRBV29-1 and TRBJ2-3, with TRBD2 matching over 16 bases. Germline CDR1 reads SQVTM; CDR2 reads ANQGSEA. J lost 1 base, V lost 4 bases, and 5 bases had no gene match. The length of the CDR3 is 17 residues. The CDR3 loop reads CSVAGLAGGPRTDTQYF. The CDR3 bases are TGCAGCGTTGCGGGACTAGCGGGAGGGCCTCGCACAGATACGCAGTATTTT.

In its sample, this clone was seen a few times. CDR3 protein: CASSSFKEGAGANVLTF. The CDR3 DNA sequence: TGTGCCAGCAGTTCGTTCAAGGAAGGGGCCGGGGCCAACGTCCTGACTTTC. The V gene is TRBV27, the J gene TRBJ2-6; D might be TRBD1 (5 bases). Trimming took off 4 bases at V and 4 bases at J, with 17 bases between the two ends. CDR3 length: 17 residues. From germline, CDR1 is MNHEY and CDR2 SMNVEV (reference sequence).

This clone has at least ten counts. The chain has TRBV30 and TRBJ2-7; D is possibly TRBD1 (6 bases). This CDR3 spans 11 amino acids. Germline CDR1 GTSNPN, CDR2 SVGIG (reference sequence). The germline V and J ends were trimmed by 3 bases and 4 bases, with 7 bases remaining between them. The CDR3 DNA is TGTGCCTGGAGACAGGGTTACGAGCAGTACTTC. It yields the protein CAWRQGYEQYF. Together with reference TRBV30 and TRBJ2-7, the CDR3 gives the full variable domain: SQTIHQWPATLVQPVGSPLSLECTVEGTSNPNLYWYRQAAGRGLQLLFYSVGIGQISSEVPQNLSASRPQDRQFILSSKKLLLSDSGFYLCAWRQGYEQYFGPGTRLTVT.

This clone was found once. CDR3 DNA sequence: TGTGCCAGCAGCCGGGGCACTGAAGCTTTCTTT. It yields the protein CASSRGTEAFF. This chain uses TRBV27 with TRBJ1-1; D gene unclear. V gave up 6 bases and J gave up 4 bases, with 6 bases separating them. Looked up from germline, CDR1 is MNHEY and CDR2 is SMNVEV (reference sequence). The CDR3 is 11 amino acids.